This T cell receptor beta chain was identified during a study of shared clonotypes between healthy human individuals. As for the study in general: Three CD4 naive, three CD4 memory, two CD8 naive and one CD8 memory plate were used per donor. Study-level points and caveats: Compared with memory subsets, naive subsets generally had larger estimated richness.

For this clone: Its target is unknown.

With 9 bases clipped from V and 6 bases from J, the junction kept 4 bases outside the gene matches. The CDR3 runs 14 residues. Germline V gene lookup returns CDR1 LNHDA and CDR2 SQIVND (reference sequence). Method: immunoSEQ multiplex PCR; TCRdb's copy keeps in-frame clones and lacks some. The repertoire holds 2 million to 2.5 million clones, with 85% to 95% as singletons. The material sequenced was naive CD4+ T cells from PBMCs. Subset described: CD45RA+ positively selected. The sequence derives from a man aged 18-30 years in good health. Some clones in this sample may be carry-over from other donors' samples. This chain connects TRBV19 to TRBJ2-1, with TRBD2 matching over 14 bases. The CDR3 sequence: CASRTSGRFNEQFF. In DNA form, the CDR3 reads TGTGCCAGCAGGACTAGCGGGAGGTTCAATGAGCAGTTCTTC.